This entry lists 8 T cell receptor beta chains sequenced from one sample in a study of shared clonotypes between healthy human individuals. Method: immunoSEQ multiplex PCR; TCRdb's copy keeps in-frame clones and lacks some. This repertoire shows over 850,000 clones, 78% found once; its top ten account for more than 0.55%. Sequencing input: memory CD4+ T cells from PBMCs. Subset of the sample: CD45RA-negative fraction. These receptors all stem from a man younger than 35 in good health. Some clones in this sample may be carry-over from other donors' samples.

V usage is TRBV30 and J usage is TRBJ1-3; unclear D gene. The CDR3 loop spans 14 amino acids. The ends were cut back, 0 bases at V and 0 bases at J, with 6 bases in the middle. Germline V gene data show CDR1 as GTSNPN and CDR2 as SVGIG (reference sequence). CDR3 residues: CAWSVASSGNTIYF. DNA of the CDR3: TGTGCCTGGAGTGTAGCCAGCTCTGGAAACACCATATATTTT.

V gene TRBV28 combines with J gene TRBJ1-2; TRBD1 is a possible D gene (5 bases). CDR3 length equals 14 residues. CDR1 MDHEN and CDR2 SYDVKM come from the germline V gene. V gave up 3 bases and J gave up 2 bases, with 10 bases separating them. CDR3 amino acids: CASSFRAGNYGYTF. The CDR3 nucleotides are TGTGCCAGCAGTTTTCGTGCAGGGAACTATGGCTACACCTTC.

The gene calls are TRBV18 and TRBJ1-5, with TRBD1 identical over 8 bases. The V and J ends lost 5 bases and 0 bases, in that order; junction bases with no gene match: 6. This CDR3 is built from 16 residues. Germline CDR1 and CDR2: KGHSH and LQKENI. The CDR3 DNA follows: TGTGCCAGCTCAAGCGGGACAGGAACTAGCAATCAGCCCCAGCATTTT. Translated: CASSSGTGTSNQPQHF.

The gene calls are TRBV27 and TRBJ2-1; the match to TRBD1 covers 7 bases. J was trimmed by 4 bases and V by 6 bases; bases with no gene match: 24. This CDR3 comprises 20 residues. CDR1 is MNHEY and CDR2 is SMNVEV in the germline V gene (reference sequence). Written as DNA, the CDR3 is TGTGCCAGCAGCCCCCGACAGGGAAGGGCTGGGGACAAGGGTTACAATGAGCAGTTCTTC. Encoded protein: CASSPRQGRAGDKGYNEQFF.

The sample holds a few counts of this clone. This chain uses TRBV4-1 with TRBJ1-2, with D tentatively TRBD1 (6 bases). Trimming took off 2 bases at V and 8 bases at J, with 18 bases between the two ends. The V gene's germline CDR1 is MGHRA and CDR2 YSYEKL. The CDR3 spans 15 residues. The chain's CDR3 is CASSQTPNRAGGYTF. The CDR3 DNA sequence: TGCGCCAGCAGCCAAACCCCCAACAGGGCTGGGGGCTACACCTTC.

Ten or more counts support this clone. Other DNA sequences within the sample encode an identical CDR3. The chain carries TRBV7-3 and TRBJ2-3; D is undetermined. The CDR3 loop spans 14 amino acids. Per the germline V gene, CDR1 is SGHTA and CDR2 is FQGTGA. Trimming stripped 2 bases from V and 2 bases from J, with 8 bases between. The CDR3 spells CASSLDGNTDTQYF. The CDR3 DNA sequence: TGTGCCAGCAGCTTAGATGGGAACACAGATACGCAGTATTTT.

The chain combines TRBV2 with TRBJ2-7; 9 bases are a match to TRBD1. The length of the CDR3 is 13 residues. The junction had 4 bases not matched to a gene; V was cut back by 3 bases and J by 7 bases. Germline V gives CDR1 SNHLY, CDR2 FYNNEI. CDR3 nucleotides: TGTGCCAGCAGTGAGGCGACAGGGGGTGAGCAGTACTTC. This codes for CASSEATGGEQYF.

The CDR3 DNA sequence: TGTGCCAGCGGACCGCTGACCCGGGGCCCCAATGAGCAGTTCTTC. It codes for CASGPLTRGPNEQFF. J is TRBJ2-1 and V is TRBV27; D might be TRBD1 or TRBD2, each matching 5 bases. Germline lookup yields CDR1 MNHEY and CDR2 SMNVEV (reference sequence). The CDR3 totals 15 residues. Trimming shortened V by 8 bases and J by 6 bases, and 20 bases separated the two germline ends.